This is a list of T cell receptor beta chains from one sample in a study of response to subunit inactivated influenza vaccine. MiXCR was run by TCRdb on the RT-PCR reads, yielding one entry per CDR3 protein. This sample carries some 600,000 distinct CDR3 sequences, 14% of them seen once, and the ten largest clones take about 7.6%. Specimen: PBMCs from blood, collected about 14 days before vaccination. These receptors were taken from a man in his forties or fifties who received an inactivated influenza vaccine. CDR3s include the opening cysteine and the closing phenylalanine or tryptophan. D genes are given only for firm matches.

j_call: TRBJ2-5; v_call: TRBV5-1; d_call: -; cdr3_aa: CASSLALRGQETQYF
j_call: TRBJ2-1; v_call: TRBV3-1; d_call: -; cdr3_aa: CASSQQDGRYNEQFF
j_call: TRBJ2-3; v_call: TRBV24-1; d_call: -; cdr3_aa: CATSDLFLPDTQYF
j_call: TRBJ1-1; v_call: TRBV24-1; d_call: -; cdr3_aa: CATSGQPNTEAFF
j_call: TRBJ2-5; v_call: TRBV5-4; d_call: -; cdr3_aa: CASSLVASAQETQYF
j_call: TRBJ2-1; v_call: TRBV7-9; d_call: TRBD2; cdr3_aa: CASSPYLAGGPNEQFF
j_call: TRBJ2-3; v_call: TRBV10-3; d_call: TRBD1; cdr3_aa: CAIGGTGSPDTQYF
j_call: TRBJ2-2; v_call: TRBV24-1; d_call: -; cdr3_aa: CATQDSGTTGELFF
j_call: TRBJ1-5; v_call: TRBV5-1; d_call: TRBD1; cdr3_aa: CASSLGTTGGDQPQHF
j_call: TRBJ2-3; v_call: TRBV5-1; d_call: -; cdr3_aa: CASRGVPTDTQYF
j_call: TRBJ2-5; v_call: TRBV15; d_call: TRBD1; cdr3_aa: CATSIRDRALETQYF
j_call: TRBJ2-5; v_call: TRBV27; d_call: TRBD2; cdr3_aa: CASSSSRTSGTWGTQYF
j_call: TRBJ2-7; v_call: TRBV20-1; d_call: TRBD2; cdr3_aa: CSAPAGFEYEQYF
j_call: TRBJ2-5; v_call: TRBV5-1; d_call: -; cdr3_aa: CASSFRGAGAQETQYF
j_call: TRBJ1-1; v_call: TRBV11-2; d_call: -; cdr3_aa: CASSLGSNTEAFF
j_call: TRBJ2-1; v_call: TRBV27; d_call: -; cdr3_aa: CASSLSGYEQFF
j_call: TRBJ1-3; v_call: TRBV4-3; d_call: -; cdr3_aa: CASSQGGEGNTIYF
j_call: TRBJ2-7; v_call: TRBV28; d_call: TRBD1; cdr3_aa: CASRRTGSSYEQYF
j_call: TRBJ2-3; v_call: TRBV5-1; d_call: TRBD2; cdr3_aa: CASSLGLAGSTDTQYF
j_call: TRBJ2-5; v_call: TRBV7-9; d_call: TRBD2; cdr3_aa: CASSPGTHKTSGIYF
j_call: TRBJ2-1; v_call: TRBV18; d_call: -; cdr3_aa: CASSFGPSVEQFF
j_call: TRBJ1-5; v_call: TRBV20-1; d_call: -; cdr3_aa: CSAKAVAGQPQHF
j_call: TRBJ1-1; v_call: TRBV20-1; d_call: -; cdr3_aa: CSAERAVGMAFF
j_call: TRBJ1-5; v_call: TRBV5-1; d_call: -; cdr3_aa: CASSLRGDLNQPQHF
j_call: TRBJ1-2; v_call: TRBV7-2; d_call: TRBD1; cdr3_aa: CASSLGQGEYYGYTF
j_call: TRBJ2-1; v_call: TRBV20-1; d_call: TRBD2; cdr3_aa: CSAREGRERYNEQFF
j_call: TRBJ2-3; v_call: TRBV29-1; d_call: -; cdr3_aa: CSVSLQAEWDTQYF